This T cell receptor beta chain comes out of a study of T cell responses to AZD1222 COVID-19 vaccine. Looking at the study overall: Combined were second doses at about 4 or about 12 weeks.

Per germline, CDR1 KGHSH and CDR2 LQKENI. V was pared by 3 bases and J by 3 bases, with 8 bases of the junction left unmatched. The length of the CDR3 is 15 residues. Study outcomes and limitations: After the peak T cell response, and only then, were repertoires sampled. Spike-wide vaccine-associated CD4 TCRs dominated at 160-218 and 743-854. Donors, mostly white British, included more females; clonal diversity was possibly underestimated.

Assay used: immunoSEQ multiplex PCR; TCRdb lists only in-frame clones, some missing. The repertoire has 150,000 or so clones, under 95% of them found once; the top ten carry less than 5.5%. Notes on this clone: Its antigen is unidentified.

This TCR was sampled from an adult in good health. This rearrangement joins TRBV18 to TRBJ2-7; 7 bases line up with TRBD2. Material: peripheral blood, obtained on day 0 of AZD1222 vaccination. In DNA form, the CDR3 reads TGTGCCAGCTCACCTCCTAGCGGCGGAAACTACGAGCAGTACTTC. It is translated as CASSPPSGGNYEQYF.